Included here is one T cell receptor beta chain sequence, with context. Other nucleotide sequences from this sample produce the same CDR3. Profiling relied on immunoSEQ multiplex PCR, and the TCRdb table lists in-frame clones only, not all of them. This table has over a million clones, around 98.5% appearing once. The V gene end was trimmed by 4 bases and the J gene end by 1 base; junction bases not matched to a gene: 4. CDR3 length equals 15 residues. Germline CDR1 is LNHDA and CDR2 is SQIVND (reference sequence). This sample was included in a study of shared clonotypes between healthy human individuals.

The rearrangement links TRBV19 to TRBJ2-1, with 7 bases lining up with TRBD1. Sequencing used naive CD4+ T cells sorted from blood. The subset: CD45RA+ positively selected. The clonotype comes from a man aged 25-40 years in good health. The CDR3 sequence is CASSTTGVSYNEQFF. In nucleotides, the CDR3 is TGTGCCAGTAGTACCACAGGGGTTTCCTACAATGAGCAGTTCTTC.